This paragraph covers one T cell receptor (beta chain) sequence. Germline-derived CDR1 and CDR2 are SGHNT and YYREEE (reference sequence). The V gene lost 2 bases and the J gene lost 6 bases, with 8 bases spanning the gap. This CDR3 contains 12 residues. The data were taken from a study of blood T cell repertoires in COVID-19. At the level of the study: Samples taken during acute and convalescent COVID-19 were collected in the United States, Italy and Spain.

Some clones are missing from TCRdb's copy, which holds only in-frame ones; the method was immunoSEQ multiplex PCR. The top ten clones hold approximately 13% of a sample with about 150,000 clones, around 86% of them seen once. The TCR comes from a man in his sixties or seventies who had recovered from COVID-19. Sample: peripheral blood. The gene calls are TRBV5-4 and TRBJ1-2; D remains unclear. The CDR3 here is CASSFSGNGYTF. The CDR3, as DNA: TGTGCCAGCAGCTTTTCCGGTAATGGCTACACCTTC. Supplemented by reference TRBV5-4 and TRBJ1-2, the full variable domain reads ETGVTQSPTHLIKTRGQQVTLRCSSQSGHNTVSWYQQALGQGPQFIFQYYREEENGRGNFPPRFSGLQFPNYSSELNVNALELDDSALYLCASSFSGNGYTFGSGTRLTVV.